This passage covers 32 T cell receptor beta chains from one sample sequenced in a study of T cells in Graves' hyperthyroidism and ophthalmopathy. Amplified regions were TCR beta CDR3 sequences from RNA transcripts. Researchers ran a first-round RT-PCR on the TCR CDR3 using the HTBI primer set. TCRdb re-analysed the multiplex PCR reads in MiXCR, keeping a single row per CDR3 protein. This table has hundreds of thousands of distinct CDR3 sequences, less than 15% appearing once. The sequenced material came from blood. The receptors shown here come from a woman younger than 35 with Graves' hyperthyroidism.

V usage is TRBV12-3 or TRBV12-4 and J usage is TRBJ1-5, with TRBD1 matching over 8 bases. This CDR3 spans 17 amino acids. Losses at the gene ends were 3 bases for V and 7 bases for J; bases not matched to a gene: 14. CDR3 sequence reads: CASSFGERTGTGQPQHF. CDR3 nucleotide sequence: TGTGCCAGCAGTTTCGGGGAGCGGACAGGGACCGGGCAGCCCCAGCATTTT.

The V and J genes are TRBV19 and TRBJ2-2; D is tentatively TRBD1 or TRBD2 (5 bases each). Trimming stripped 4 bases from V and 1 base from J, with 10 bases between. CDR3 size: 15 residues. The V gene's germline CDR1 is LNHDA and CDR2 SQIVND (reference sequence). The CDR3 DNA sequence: TGTGCCAGTAGTAGAGGGGAGTTGAACACCGGGGAGCTGTTTTTT. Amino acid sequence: CASSRGELNTGELFF.

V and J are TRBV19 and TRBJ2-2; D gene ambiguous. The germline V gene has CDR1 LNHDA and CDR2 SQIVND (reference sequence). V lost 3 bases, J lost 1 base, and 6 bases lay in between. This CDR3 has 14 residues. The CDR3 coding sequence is TGTGCCAGTAGTATGGCAGGGAACACCGGGGAGCTGTTTTTT. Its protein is CASSMAGNTGELFF.

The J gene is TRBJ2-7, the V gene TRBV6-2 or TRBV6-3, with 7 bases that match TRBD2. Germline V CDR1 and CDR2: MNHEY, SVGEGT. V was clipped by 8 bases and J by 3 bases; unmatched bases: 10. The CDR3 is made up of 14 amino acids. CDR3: CASRAGLLNYEQYF. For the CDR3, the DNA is TGTGCCAGCCGAGCGGGACTACTAAACTACGAGCAGTACTTC.

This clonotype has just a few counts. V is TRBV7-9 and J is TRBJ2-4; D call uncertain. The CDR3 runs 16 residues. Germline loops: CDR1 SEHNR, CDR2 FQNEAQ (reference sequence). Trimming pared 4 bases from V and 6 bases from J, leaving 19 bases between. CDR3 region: CASSCTTRTWGNIQYF. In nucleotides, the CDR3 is TGTGCCAGCAGCTGCACTACCCGGACGTGGGGAAACATTCAGTACTTC.

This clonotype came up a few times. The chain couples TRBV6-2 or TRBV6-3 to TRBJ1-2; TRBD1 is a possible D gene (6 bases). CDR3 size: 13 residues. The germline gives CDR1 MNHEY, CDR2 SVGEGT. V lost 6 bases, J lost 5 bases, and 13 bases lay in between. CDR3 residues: CASSTVTGYGYTF. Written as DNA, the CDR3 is TGTGCCAGCAGCACCGTAACAGGGTATGGCTACACCTTC.

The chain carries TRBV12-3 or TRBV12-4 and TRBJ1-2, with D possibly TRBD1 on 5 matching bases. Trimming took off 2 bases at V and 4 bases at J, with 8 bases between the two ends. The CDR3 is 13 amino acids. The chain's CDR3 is CASSLSRAYGYTF. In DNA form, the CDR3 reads TGTGCCAGCAGTTTAAGCAGGGCCTATGGCTACACCTTC.

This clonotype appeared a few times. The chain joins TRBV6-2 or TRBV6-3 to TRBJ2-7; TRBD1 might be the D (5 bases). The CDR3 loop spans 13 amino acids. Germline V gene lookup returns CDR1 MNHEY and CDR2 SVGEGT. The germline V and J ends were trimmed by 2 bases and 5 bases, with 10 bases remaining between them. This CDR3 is CASSYGQGHEQYF. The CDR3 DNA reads TGTGCCAGCAGTTACGGGCAGGGCCACGAGCAGTACTTC.

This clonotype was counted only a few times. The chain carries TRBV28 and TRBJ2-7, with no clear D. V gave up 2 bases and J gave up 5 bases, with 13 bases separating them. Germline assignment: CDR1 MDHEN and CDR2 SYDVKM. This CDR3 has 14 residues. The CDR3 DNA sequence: TGTGCCAGCAGTTTAAGTCCCCTTTCAAACGAGCAGTACTTC. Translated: CASSLSPLSNEQYF.

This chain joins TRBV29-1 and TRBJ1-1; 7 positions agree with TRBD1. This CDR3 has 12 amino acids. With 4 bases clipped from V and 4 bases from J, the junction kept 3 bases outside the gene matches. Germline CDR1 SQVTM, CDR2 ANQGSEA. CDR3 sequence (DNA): TGCAGCGTTGCGACAGGGTCCACTGAAGCTTTCTTT. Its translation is CSVATGSTEAFF.

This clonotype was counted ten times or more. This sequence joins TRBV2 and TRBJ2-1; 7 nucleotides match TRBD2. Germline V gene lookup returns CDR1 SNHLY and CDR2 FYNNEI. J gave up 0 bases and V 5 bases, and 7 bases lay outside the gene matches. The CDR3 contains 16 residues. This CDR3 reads CASSRDYFTSYNEQFF. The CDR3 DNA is TGTGCCAGCAGTAGGGACTATTTTACCTCCTACAATGAGCAGTTCTTC. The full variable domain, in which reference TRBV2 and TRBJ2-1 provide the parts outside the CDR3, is EPEVTQTPSHQVTQMGQEVILRCVPISNHLYFYWYRQILGQKVEFLVSFYNNEISEKSEIFDDQFSVERPDGSNFTLKIRSTKLEDSAMYFCASSRDYFTSYNEQFFGPGTRLTVL.

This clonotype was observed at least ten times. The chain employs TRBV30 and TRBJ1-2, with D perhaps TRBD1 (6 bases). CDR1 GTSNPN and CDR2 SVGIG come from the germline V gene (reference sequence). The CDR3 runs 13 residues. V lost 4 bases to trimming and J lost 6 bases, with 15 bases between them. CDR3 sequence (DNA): TGTGCCTGGAATTGGGGGGGCCGAGATGGCTACACCTTC. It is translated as CAWNWGGRDGYTF.

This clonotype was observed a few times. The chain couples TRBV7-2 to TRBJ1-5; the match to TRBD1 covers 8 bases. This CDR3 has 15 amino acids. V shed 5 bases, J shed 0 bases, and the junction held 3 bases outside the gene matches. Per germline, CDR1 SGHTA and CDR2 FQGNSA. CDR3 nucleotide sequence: TGTGCCAGCAGCACGACAGGGGTTAGCAATCAGCCCCAGCATTTT. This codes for CASSTTGVSNQPQHF.

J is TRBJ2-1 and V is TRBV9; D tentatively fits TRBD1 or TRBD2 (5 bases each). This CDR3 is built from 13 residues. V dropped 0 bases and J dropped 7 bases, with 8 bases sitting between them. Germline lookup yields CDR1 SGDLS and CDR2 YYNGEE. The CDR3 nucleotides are TGTGCCAGCAGCGTAGGGGACGGGAATGAGCAGTTCTTC. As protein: CASSVGDGNEQFF.

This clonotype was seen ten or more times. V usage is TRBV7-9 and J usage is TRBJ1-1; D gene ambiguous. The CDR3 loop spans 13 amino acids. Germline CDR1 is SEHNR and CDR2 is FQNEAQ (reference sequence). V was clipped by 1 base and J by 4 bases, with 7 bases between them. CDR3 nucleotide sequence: TGTGCCAGCAGCTTAGTCCCCCTCACTGAAGCTTTCTTT. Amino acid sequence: CASSLVPLTEAFF. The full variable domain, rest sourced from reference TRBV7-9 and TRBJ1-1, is DTGVSQNPRHKITKRGQNVTFRCDPISEHNRLYWYRQTLGQGPEFLTYFQNEAQLEKSRLLSDRFSAERPKGSFSTLEIQRTEQGDSAMYLCASSLVPLTEAFFGQGTRLTVV.

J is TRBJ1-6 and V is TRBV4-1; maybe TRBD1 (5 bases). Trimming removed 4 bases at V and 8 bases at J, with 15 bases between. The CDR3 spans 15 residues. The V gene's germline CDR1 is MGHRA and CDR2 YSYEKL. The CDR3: CASSPRLRGDSPLHF. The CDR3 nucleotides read TGCGCCAGCAGCCCCCGTTTGAGGGGCGATTCACCCCTCCACTTT.

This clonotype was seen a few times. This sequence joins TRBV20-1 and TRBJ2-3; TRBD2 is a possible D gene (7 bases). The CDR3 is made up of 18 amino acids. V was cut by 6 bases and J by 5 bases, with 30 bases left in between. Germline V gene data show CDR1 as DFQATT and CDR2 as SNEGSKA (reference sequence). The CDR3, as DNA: TGCAGTGCCAACCGGCGTTTGGGGGCGGGAGCGTTTAAAGATACGCAGTATTTT. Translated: CSANRRLGAGAFKDTQYF.

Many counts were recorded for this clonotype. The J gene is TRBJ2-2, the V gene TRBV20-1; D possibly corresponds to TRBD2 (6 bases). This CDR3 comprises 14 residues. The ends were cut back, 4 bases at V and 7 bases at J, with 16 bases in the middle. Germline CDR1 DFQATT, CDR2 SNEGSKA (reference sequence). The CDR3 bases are TGCAGTGCTATGCTCGGAGGGTTTGTCGGGGAGCTGTTTTTT. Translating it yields CSAMLGGFVGELFF.

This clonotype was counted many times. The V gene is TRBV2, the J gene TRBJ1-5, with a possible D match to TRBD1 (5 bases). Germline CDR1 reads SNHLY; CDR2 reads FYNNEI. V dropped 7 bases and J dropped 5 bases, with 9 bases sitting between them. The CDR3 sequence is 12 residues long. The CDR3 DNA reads TGTGCCAGCACTTGGGGGGATCAGCCCCAGCATTTT. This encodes CASTWGDQPQHF.

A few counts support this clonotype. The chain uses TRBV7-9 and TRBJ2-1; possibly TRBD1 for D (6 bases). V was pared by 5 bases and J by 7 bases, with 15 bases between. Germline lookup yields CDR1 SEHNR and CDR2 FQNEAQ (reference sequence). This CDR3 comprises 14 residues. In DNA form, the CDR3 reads TGTGCCAGCAGCCATGACAGGAAAGGAAATGAGCAGTTCTTC. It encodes CASSHDRKGNEQFF.

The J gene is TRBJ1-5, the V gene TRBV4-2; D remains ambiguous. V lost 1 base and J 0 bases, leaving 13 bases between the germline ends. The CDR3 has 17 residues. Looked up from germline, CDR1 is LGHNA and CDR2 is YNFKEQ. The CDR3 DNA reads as TGTGCCAGCAGCCAAGGGGGATTTCGGGTTAGCAATCAGCCCCAGCATTTT. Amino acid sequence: CASSQGGFRVSNQPQHF.

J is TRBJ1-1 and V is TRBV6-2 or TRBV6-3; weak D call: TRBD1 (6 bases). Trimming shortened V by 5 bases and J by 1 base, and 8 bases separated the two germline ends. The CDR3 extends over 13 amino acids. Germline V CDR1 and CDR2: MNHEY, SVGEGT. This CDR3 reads CASSTGWNTEAFF. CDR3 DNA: TGTGCCAGCAGTACAGGGTGGAACACTGAAGCTTTCTTT.

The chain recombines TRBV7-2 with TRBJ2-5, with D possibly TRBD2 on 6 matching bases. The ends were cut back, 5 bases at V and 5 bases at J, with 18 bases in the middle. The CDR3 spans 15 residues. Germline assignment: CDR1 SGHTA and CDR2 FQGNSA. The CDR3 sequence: CASSTRTKRAETQYF. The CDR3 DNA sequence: TGTGCCAGCAGCACCCGGACAAAGCGGGCCGAGACCCAGTACTTC.

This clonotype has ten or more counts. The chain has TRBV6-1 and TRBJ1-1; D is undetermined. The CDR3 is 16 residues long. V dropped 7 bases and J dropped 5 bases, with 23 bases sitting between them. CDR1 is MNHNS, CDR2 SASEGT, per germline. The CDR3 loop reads CASKSTQPQRGTEAFF. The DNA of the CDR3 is TGTGCCAGCAAGTCCACTCAGCCTCAGCGAGGAACTGAAGCTTTCTTT.

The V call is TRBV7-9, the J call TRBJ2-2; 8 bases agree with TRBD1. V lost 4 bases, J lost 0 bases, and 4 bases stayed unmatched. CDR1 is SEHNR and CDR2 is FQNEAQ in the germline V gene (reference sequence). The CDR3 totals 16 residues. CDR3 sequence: CASSSQGATNTGELFF. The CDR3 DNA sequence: TGTGCCAGCAGCTCTCAGGGGGCGACGAACACCGGGGAGCTGTTTTTT.

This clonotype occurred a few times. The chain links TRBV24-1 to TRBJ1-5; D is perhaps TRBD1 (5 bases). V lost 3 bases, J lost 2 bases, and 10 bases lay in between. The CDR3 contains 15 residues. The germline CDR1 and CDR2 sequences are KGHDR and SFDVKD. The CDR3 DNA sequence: TGTGCCACCAGTGATCGGACCAGGGGCAATCAGCCCCAGCATTTT. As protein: CATSDRTRGNQPQHF.

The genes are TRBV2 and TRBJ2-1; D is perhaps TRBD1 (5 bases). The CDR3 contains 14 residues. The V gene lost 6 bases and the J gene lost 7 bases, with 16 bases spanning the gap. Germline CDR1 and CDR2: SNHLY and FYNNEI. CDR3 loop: CASRVARARNEQFF. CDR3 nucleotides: TGTGCCAGCAGGGTGGCCAGGGCGCGGAATGAGCAGTTCTTC. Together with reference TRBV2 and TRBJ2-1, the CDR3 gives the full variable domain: EPEVTQTPSHQVTQMGQEVILRCVPISNHLYFYWYRQILGQKVEFLVSFYNNEISEKSEIFDDQFSVERPDGSNFTLKIRSTKLEDSAMYFCASRVARARNEQFFGPGTRLTVL.

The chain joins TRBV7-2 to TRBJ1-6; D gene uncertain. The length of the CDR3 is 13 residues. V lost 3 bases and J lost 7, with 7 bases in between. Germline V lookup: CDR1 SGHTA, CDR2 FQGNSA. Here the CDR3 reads CASSFSGNSPLHF. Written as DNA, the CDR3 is TGTGCCAGCAGCTTTTCGGGAAATTCACCCCTCCACTTT.

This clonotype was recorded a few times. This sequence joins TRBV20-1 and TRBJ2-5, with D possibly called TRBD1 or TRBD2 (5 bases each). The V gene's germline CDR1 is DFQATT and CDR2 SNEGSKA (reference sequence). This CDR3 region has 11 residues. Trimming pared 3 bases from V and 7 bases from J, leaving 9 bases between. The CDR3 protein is CSARGVGTQYF. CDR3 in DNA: TGCAGTGCTAGGGGGGTAGGGACCCAGTACTTC.

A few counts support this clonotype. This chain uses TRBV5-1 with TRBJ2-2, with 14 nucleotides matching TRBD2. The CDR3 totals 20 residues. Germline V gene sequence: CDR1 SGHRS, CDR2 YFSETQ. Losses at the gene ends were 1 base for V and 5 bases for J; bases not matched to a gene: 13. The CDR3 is CASSLSPSGTSGSRTGELFF. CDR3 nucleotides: TGCGCCAGCAGCTTGAGCCCCTCCGGGACTAGCGGGAGTCGAACCGGGGAGCTGTTTTTT.

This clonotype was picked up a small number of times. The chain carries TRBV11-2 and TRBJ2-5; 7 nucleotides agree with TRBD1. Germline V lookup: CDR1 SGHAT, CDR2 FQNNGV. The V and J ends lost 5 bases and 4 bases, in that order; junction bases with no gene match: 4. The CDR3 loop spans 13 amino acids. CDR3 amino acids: CASSPDRLETQYF. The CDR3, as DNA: TGTGCCAGCAGCCCGGACAGGCTAGAGACCCAGTACTTC.

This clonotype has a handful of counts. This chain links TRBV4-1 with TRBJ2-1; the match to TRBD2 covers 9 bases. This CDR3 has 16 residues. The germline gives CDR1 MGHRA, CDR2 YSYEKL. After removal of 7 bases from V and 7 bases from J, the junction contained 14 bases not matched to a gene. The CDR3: CASTPPAGGSGNEQFF. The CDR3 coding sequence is TGCGCCAGCACCCCACCGGCGGGAGGGTCTGGTAATGAGCAGTTCTTC.